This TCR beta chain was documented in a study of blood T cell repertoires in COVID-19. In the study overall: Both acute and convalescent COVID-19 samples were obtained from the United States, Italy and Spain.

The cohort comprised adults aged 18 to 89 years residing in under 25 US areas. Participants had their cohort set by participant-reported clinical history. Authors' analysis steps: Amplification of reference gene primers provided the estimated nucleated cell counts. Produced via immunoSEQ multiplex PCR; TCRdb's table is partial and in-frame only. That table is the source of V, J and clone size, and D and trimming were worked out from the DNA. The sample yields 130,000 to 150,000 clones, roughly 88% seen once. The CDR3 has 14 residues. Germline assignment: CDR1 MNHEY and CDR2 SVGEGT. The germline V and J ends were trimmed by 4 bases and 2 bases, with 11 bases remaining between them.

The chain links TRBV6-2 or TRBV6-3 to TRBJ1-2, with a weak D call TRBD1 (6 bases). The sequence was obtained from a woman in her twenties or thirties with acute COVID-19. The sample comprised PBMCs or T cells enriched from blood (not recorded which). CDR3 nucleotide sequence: TGTGCCAGCAGTTTGGGGGCCCTCAACTATGGCTACACCTTC. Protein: CASSLGALNYGYTF.